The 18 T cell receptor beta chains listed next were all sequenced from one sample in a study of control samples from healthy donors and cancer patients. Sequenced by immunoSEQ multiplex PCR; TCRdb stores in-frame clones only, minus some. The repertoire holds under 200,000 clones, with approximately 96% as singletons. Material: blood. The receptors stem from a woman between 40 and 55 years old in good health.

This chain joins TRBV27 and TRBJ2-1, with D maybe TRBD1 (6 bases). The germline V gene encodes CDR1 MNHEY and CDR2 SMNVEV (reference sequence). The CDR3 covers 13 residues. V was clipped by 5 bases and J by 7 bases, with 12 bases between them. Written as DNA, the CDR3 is TGTGCCAGCAGTGACCCAAGGGGGAATGAGCAGTTCTTC. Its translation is CASSDPRGNEQFF.

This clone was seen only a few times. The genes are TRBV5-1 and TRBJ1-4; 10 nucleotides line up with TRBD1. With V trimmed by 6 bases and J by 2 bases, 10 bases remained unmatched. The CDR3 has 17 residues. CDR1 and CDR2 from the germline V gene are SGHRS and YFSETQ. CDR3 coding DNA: TGCGCCAGCACGCTCGACAGGGGGCGAGGGACTAATGAAAAACTGTTTTTT. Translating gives CASTLDRGRGTNEKLFF.

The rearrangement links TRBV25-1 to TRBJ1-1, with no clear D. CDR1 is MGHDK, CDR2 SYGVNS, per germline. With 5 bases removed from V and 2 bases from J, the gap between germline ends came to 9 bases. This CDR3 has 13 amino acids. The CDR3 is CASSRTENTEAFF. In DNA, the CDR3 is TGTGCCAGCAGTAGGACGGAAAACACTGAAGCTTTCTTT.

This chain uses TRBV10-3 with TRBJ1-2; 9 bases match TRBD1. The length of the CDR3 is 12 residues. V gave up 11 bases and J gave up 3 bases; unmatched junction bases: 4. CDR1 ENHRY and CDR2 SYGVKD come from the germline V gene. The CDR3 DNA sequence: TGTGCCTCGAGGACAGGGGACTATGGCTACACCTTC. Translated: CASRTGDYGYTF.

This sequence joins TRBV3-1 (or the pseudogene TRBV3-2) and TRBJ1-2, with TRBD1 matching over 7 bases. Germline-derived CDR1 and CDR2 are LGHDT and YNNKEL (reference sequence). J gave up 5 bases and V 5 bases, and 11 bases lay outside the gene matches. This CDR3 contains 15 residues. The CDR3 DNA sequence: TGTGCCAGCAGCGCGACCAGACAGGGCACGTATGGCTACACCTTC. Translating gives CASSATRQGTYGYTF.

The CDR3 bases are TGTGCCAGCAGCTTAGGCAGACTCAATAGCAATCAGCCCCAGCATTTT. Translating it yields CASSLGRLNSNQPQHF. The chain uses TRBV5-8 and TRBJ1-5; D gene ambiguous. V lost 2 bases and J lost 0, with 12 bases in between. The V gene's germline CDR1 is SGHTS and CDR2 YDEGEE. The CDR3 loop spans 16 amino acids.

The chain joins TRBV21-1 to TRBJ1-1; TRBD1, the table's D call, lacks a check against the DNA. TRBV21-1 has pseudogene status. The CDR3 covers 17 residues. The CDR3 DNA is TGTGCCAGCAGCAAGGGAGAGGGAGAGGGGGCGAACACTGAAGCTTTCTTT. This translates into CASSKGEGEGANTEAFF.

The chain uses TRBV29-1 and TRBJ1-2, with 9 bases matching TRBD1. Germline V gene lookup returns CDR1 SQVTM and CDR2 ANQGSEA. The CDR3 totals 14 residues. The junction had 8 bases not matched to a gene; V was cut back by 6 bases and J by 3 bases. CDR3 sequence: CSVVNTGGDYGYTF. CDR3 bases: TGCAGCGTCGTAAATACAGGGGGCGACTATGGCTACACCTTC.

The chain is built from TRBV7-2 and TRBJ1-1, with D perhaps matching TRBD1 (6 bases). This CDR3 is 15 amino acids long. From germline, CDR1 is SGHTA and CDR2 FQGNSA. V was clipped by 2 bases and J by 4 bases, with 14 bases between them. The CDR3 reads CASSLRGGTFTEAFF. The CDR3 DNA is TGTGCCAGCAGCTTAAGGGGGGGAACTTTCACTGAAGCTTTCTTT.

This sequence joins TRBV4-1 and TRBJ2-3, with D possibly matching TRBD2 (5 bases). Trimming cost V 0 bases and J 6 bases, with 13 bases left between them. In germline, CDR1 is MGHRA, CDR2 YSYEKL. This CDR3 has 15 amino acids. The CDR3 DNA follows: TGCGCCAGCAGCCAAGAACCGGAGGCAACGGATACGCAGTATTTT. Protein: CASSQEPEATDTQYF.

DNA of the CDR3: TGTGCCAGCAGCCTATACAGGTCCAATTCACCCCTCCACTTT. Protein sequence: CASSLYRSNSPLHF. The chain has TRBV6-5 and TRBJ1-6, with D perhaps matching TRBD1 (5 bases). Between the trimmed V and J ends, which lost 6 bases and 7 bases, there was a span of 13 bases. The germline gives CDR1 MNHEY, CDR2 SVGAGI. The CDR3 loop spans 14 amino acids.

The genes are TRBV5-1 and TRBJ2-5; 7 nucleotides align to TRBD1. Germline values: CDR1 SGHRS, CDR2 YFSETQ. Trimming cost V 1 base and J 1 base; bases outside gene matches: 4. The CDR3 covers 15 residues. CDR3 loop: CASSLSQGVQETQYF. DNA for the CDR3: TGCGCCAGCAGCTTGTCTCAGGGGGTCCAAGAGACCCAGTACTTC.

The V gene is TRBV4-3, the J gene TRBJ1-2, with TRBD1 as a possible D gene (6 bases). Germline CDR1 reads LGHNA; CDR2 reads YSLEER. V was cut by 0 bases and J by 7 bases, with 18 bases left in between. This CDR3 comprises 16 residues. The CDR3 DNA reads TGCGCCAGCAGCCAAGAACGAGACAGGAGTTCGGTTGGCTACACCTTC. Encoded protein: CASSQERDRSSVGYTF.

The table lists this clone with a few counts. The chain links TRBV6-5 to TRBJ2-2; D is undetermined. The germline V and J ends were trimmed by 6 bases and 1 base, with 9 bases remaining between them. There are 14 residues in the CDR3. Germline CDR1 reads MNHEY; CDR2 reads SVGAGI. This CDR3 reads CASRDLRNTGELFF. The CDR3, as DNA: TGTGCCAGCAGGGACCTCAGGAACACCGGGGAGCTGTTTTTT.

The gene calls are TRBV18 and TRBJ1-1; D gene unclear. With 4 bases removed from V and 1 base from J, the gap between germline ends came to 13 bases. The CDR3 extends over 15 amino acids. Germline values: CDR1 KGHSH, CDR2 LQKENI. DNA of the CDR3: TGTGCCAGCTCACTCGTATCACAGCCGAACACTGAAGCTTTCTTT. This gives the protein CASSLVSQPNTEAFF.

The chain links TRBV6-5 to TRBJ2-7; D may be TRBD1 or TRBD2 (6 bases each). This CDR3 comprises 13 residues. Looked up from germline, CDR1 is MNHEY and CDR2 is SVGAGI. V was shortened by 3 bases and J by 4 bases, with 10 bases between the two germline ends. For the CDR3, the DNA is TGTGCCAGCAGTTATGGGGGGCAGTACGAGCAGTACTTC. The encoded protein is CASSYGGQYEQYF.

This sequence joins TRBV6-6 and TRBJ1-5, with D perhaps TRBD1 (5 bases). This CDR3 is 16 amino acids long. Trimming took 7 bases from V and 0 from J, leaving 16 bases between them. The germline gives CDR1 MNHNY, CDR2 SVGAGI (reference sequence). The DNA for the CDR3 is TGTGCCAGCACCGAAGGACACACTTATAGCAATCAGCCCCAGCATTTT. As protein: CASTEGHTYSNQPQHF.

The DNA of the CDR3 is TGTGCCAGCAGTTCTCGGTGGGATGAGCAGTTCTTC. This sequence encodes CASSSRWDEQFF. This sequence joins TRBV12-3 or TRBV12-4 and TRBJ2-1; D gene ambiguous. The CDR3 covers 12 residues. With 4 bases removed from V and 8 bases from J, the gap between germline ends came to 9 bases.